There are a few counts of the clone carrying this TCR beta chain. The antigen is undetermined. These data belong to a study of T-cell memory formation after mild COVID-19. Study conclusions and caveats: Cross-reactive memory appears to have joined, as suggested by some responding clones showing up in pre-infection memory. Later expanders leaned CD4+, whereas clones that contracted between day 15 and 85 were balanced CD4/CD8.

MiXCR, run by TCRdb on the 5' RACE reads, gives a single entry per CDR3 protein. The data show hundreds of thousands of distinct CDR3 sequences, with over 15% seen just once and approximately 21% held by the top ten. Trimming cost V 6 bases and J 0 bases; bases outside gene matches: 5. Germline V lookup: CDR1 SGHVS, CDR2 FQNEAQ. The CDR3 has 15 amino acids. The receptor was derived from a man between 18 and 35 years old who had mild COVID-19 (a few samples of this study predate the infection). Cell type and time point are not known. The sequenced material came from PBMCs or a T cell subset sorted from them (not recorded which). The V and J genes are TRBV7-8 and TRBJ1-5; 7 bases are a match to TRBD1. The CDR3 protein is CASRSDRSSNQPQHF. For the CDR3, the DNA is TGTGCCAGCAGATCGGACAGGAGTAGCAATCAGCCCCAGCATTTT.